The clone carrying this T cell receptor beta chain appeared a few times. TCRdb's table, derived via immunoSEQ multiplex PCR, lists solely in-frame clones and lacks some. The sample contains approximately 660,000 clones, 88% of which appear only once. These data are taken from a study of shared T cell receptors in the human thymus. The J segment lost 4 bases and the V segment lost 11 bases, leaving 6 bases of the junction unmatched. The CDR3 length is 13 residues. Germline CDR1 is MNHEY and CDR2 is SVGAGI. The sample also formed part of further work on human thymus T cells. That source reports: From resections taken during corrective heart surgery, the thymus tissue was obtained. The authors found apparently biased V and J gene usage in thymic and blood repertoires.

The TCR sequence derives from a boy under two years old with a congenital heart defect. Sample: thymocytes. The rearrangement joins TRBV6-5 to TRBJ2-2, with 8 bases identical to TRBD1. The chain's CDR3 is CAVKTGVTGELFF. CDR3 DNA: TGTGCCGTTAAGACAGGGGTCACCGGGGAGCTGTTTTTT.